This T cell receptor beta chain was sequenced during a study of response to subunit inactivated influenza vaccine. The study's findings and limits: That few new T cells are recruited by each seasonal influenza vaccination was the authors' suggestion.

Looked up from germline, CDR1 is LGHDT and CDR2 is YNNKEL (reference sequence). V was pared by 1 base and J by 5 bases, with 8 bases between. The CDR3 totals 13 residues. On this clonotype: What it recognizes is unknown.

MiXCR, applied by TCRdb to the RT-PCR reads, yields one record per CDR3 protein. The sample holds 540,000 or so distinct CDR3 sequences, 10% to 15% seen once. V is TRBV3-1 and J is TRBJ1-1, with unresolved D. This TCR was sampled from a man between 45 and 60 years old who received an inactivated influenza vaccine. The sequencing used PBMCs from blood, collected roughly 45 days after vaccination. Here the CDR3 reads CASSQGHQTEAFF. The CDR3, as DNA: TGTGCCAGCAGCCAAGGACACCAAACTGAAGCTTTCTTT. Together with reference TRBV3-1 and TRBJ1-1, the CDR3 gives the full variable domain: DTAVSQTPKYLVTQMGNDKSIKCEQNLGHDTMYWYKQDSKKFLKIMFSYNNKELIINETVPNRFSPKSPDKAHLNLHINSLELGDSAVYFCASSQGHQTEAFFGQGTRLTVV.